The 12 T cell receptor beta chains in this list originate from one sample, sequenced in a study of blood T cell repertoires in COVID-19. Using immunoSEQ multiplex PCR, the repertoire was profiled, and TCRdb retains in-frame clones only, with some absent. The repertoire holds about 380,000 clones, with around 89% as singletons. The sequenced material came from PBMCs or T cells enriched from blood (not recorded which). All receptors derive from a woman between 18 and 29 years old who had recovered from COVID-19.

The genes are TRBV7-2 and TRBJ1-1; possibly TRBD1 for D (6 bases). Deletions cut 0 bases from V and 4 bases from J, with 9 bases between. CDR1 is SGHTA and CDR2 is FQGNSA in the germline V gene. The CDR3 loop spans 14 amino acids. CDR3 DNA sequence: TGTGCCAGCAGCTTAGCGGGAGGGGGCACTGAAGCTTTCTTT. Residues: CASSLAGGGTEAFF.

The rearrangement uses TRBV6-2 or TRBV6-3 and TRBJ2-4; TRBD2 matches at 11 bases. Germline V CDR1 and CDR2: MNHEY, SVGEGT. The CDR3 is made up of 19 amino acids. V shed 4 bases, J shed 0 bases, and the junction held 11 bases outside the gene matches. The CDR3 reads CASSWTTSGVPLAKNIQYF. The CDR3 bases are TGTGCCAGCAGTTGGACGACTAGCGGGGTTCCCCTAGCCAAAAACATTCAGTACTTC.

As DNA, the CDR3 is TGCGCCAGCAGCCAACAGGGCTTGACTCTAGAGCAGTACTTC. As protein: CASSQQGLTLEQYF. The genes are TRBV4-1 and TRBJ2-7, with D perhaps matching TRBD1 (5 bases). The V gene lost 2 bases and the J gene lost 7 bases, with 15 bases spanning the gap. The germline gives CDR1 MGHRA, CDR2 YSYEKL. This CDR3 contains 14 residues.

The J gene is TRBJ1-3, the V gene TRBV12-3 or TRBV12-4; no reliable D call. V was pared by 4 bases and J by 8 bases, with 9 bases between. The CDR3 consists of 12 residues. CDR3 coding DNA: TGTGCCAGCAGTTCCTCTCCTTACACCATATATTTT. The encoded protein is CASSSSPYTIYF.

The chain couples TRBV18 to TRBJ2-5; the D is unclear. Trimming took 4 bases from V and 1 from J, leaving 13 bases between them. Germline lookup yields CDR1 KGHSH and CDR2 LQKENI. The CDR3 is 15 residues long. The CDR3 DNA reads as TGTGCCAGCTCACTGACCTCCGGCGGCCAAGAGACCCAGTACTTC. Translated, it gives CASSLTSGGQETQYF.

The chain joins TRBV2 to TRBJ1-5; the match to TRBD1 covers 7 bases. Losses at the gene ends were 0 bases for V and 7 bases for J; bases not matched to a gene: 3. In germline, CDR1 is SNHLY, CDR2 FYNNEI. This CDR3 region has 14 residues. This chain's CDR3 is CASSEAGGGQPQHF. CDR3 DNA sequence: TGTGCCAGCAGTGAAGCAGGGGGCGGCCAGCCCCAGCATTTT. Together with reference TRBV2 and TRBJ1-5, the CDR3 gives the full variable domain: EPEVTQTPSHQVTQMGQEVILRCVPISNHLYFYWYRQILGQKVEFLVSFYNNEISEKSEIFDDQFSVERPDGSNFTLKIRSTKLEDSAMYFCASSEAGGGQPQHFGDGTRLSIL.

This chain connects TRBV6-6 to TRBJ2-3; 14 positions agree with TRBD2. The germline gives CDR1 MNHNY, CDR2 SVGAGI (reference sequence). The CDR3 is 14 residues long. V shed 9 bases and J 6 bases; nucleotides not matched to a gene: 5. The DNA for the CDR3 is TGTGCCAGTAGGACTAGCGGGGGGCCGGATACGCAGTATTTT. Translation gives CASRTSGGPDTQYF.

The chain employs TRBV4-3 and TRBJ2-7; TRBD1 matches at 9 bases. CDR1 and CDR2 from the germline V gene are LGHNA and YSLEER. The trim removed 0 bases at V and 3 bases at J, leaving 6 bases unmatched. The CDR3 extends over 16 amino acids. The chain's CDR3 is CASSQDEGQGVYEQYF. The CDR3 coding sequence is TGCGCCAGCAGCCAAGATGAGGGACAGGGAGTCTACGAGCAGTACTTC.

The CDR3 DNA reads TGTGCCAGCAGTGGCTGGCAGGCTGACGAGCAGTACTTC. This gives the protein CASSGWQADEQYF. This chain uses TRBV2 with TRBJ2-7; D ambiguous. The CDR3 loop spans 13 amino acids. The germline gives CDR1 SNHLY, CDR2 FYNNEI. The V and J ends lost 4 bases and 5 bases respectively, with 12 bases between them.

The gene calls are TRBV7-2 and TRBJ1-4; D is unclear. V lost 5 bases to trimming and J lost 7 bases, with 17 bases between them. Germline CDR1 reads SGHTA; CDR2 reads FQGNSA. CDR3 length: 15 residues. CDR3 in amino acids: CASSTHGVAAEKLFF. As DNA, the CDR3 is TGTGCCAGCAGCACCCACGGGGTTGCGGCTGAAAAACTGTTTTTT.

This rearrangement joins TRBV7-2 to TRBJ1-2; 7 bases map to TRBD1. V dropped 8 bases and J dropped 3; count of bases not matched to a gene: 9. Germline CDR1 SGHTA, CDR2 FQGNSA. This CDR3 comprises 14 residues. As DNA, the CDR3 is TGTGCCAGCTCCCCGGGACAGCAATACTATGGCTACACCTTC. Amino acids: CASSPGQQYYGYTF.

This CDR3 reads CASSQEDYRGSGANVLTF. DNA of the CDR3: TGCGCCAGCAGCCAGGAAGATTACAGGGGGTCCGGGGCCAACGTCCTGACTTTC. The rearrangement joins TRBV4-1 to TRBJ2-6; 8 positions agree with TRBD1. The CDR3 covers 18 residues. The junction had 11 bases not matched to a gene; V was cut back by 3 bases and J by 4 bases. From germline, CDR1 is MGHRA and CDR2 YSYEKL.